This T cell receptor beta chain comes out of a study of yellow fever vaccine responses in identical twins. Notes on this clonotype: What it recognizes is unknown.

The study, taken as a whole, reports: Twins' vaccine T cell response reportedly gave the appearance of partial convergence and partial personalization.

TCRdb reanalysed the RT-PCR reads using MiXCR and keeps one entry per CDR3 protein. Of approximately 9,500 distinct CDR3 sequences in the sample, roughly 80% are singletons; the top ten hold roughly 2%. The sequenced sample was T cells from blood (PBMCs), unsorted or a sorted subset (not recorded which), obtained before or after yellow fever vaccination (not recorded which). The TCR comes from a woman aged 18 to 35 who received the yellow fever vaccine.

CDR3 sequence: CATSAGWGIYNEQFF. The DNA for the CDR3 is TGTGCCACCAGCGCCGGATGGGGAATCTACAATGAGCAGTTCTTC. The rearrangement links TRBV24-1 to TRBJ2-1, with D uncertain. The CDR3 spans 15 residues. Trimming shortened V by 7 bases and J by 3 bases, and 15 bases separated the two germline ends. Germline V gene data show CDR1 as KGHDR and CDR2 as SFDVKD.